Listed below are T cell receptor beta chains from one sample, sequenced in a study of type 1 regulatory T cells. For these receptors, no antigen is known. Using its own MiXCR run on the reads, TCRdb lists one record per CDR3 protein. The sample lists 40,000 to 50,000 distinct CDR3 sequences, roughly an eighth occurring once. Input material: cultured non-Tr1 T cells, either the whole culture or a sorted T cell fraction (not recorded which). The receptor source for this set is a human donor in good health. CDR3s leave out the opening cysteine and the closing phenylalanine or tryptophan. The size of a clone is reported for some rows only, either as once, few or many, or as a class for expanded clones.

J gene: TRBJ1-5; clone size: many; V gene: TRBV6-1; CDR3 protein: ASIGPGGLAQPQH
J gene: TRBJ2-7; clone size: -; V gene: TRBV6-2/TRBV6-3; CDR3 protein: ASRPGLVGISYEQY
J gene: TRBJ2-7; clone size: few; V gene: TRBV12-3/TRBV12-4; CDR3 protein: ASSLSGAYEQY
J gene: TRBJ2-6; clone size: many; V gene: TRBV18; CDR3 protein: ASSPRQGAAGANVLT
J gene: TRBJ1-1; clone size: -; V gene: TRBV7-6; CDR3 protein: ASSLKWGSEAF
J gene: TRBJ2-1; clone size: many; V gene: TRBV20-1; CDR3 protein: SARVRGSYNEQF
J gene: TRBJ1-5; clone size: many; V gene: TRBV3-1; CDR3 protein: ASSQKWSQPQH
J gene: TRBJ2-1; clone size: few; V gene: TRBV30; CDR3 protein: AWWGNTGRDNEQF
J gene: TRBJ2-1; clone size: few; V gene: TRBV7-2; CDR3 protein: ASSLVYGEQF
J gene: TRBJ2-5; clone size: -; V gene: TRBV7-2; CDR3 protein: ASSLGQGETQY
J gene: TRBJ2-7; clone size: many; V gene: TRBV15; CDR3 protein: ATSRDLAGSFYEQY
J gene: TRBJ2-1; clone size: -; V gene: TRBV9; CDR3 protein: ASSVNRGYEQF